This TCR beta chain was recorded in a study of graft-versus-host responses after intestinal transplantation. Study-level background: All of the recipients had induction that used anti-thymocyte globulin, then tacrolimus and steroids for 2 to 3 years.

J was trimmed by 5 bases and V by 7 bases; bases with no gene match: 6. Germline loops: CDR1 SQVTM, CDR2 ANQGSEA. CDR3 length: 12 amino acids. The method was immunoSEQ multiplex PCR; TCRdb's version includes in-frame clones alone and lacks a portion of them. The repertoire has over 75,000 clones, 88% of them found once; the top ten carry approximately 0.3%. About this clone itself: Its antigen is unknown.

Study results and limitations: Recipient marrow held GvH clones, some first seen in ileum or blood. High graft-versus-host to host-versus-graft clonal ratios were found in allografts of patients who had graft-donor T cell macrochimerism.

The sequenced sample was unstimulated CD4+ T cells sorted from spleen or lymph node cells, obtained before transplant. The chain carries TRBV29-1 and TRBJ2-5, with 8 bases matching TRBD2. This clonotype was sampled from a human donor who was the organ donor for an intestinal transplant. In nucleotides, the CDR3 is TGCAGCGGGGGTACTAGCGGTGAGACCCAGTACTTC. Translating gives CSGGTSGETQYF.